This T cell receptor (beta chain) was captured by sequencing in a study of vaccination and CD4 T cells after COVID-19. Treatment reported: approximately nine-day PBMC culture with coronavirus spike peptide pools or control peptides (ViraFEST assay). After about eleven days of culture, CD4+ T cells were negatively selected. The assay that was used to sequence DNA from cultured CD4+ T cells was the Oncomine TCR Beta short-read assay. From CD4+ T cells that had been cultured, genomic DNA was extracted. TCRdb re-derived calls from the PCR reads in MiXCR, one entry per CDR3 protein. The sample shows over 15,000 distinct CDR3 sequences, about 80% of them seen only once. Of note for this clonotype: Its antigen is as yet unknown.

CDR3 length: 14 residues. The germline CDR1 and CDR2 sequences are KGHDR and SFDVKD. After removal of 7 bases from V and 5 bases from J, the junction contained 7 bases not matched to a gene. The chain recombines TRBV24-1 with TRBJ2-5; 9 nucleotides line up with TRBD2. This sequence was found in a human donor who received a COVID-19 vaccine. The source material was CD4+ T cells from blood, cultured in vitro, sampled after SARS-CoV-2 vaccination. The DNA for the CDR3 is TGTGCCACCAGCGAGCGGGAGGCGGGGGAGACCCAGTACTTC. Protein: CATSEREAGETQYF.